This T cell receptor beta chain was observed in a study of human T cells and chemical hapten exposure. Stated time point: patch test 2, 6 weeks after DPC sensitization. Indicated treatment: therapeutic diphenylcyclopropenone sensitization with weekly scalp DPC. Germline-derived CDR1 and CDR2 are SGHRS and YFSETQ. CDR3 length equals 15 residues. With 3 bases clipped from V and 5 bases from J, the junction kept 5 bases outside the gene matches. TCRdb analysed the RACE reads with MiXCR anew, one entry per CDR3 protein. This sample carries over 100,000 distinct CDR3 sequences, approximately 8.8% of them seen once, and the ten largest clones take about 3.4%. Many counts were recorded for this clonotype.

The chain joins TRBV5-1 to TRBJ1-3; TRBD1 matches at 10 bases. The TCR originated in a woman between 40 and 55 years old with alopecia areata. Some clones in this sample may be carry-over from other donors' samples. Sequences were derived from whole blood, sampled in connection with sensitization to the hapten diphenylcyclopropenone (DPC). The CDR3 bases are TGCGCCAGCAGCTCGGGACAGGGGTATCGAAACACCATATATTTT. Translation gives CASSSGQGYRNTIYF.